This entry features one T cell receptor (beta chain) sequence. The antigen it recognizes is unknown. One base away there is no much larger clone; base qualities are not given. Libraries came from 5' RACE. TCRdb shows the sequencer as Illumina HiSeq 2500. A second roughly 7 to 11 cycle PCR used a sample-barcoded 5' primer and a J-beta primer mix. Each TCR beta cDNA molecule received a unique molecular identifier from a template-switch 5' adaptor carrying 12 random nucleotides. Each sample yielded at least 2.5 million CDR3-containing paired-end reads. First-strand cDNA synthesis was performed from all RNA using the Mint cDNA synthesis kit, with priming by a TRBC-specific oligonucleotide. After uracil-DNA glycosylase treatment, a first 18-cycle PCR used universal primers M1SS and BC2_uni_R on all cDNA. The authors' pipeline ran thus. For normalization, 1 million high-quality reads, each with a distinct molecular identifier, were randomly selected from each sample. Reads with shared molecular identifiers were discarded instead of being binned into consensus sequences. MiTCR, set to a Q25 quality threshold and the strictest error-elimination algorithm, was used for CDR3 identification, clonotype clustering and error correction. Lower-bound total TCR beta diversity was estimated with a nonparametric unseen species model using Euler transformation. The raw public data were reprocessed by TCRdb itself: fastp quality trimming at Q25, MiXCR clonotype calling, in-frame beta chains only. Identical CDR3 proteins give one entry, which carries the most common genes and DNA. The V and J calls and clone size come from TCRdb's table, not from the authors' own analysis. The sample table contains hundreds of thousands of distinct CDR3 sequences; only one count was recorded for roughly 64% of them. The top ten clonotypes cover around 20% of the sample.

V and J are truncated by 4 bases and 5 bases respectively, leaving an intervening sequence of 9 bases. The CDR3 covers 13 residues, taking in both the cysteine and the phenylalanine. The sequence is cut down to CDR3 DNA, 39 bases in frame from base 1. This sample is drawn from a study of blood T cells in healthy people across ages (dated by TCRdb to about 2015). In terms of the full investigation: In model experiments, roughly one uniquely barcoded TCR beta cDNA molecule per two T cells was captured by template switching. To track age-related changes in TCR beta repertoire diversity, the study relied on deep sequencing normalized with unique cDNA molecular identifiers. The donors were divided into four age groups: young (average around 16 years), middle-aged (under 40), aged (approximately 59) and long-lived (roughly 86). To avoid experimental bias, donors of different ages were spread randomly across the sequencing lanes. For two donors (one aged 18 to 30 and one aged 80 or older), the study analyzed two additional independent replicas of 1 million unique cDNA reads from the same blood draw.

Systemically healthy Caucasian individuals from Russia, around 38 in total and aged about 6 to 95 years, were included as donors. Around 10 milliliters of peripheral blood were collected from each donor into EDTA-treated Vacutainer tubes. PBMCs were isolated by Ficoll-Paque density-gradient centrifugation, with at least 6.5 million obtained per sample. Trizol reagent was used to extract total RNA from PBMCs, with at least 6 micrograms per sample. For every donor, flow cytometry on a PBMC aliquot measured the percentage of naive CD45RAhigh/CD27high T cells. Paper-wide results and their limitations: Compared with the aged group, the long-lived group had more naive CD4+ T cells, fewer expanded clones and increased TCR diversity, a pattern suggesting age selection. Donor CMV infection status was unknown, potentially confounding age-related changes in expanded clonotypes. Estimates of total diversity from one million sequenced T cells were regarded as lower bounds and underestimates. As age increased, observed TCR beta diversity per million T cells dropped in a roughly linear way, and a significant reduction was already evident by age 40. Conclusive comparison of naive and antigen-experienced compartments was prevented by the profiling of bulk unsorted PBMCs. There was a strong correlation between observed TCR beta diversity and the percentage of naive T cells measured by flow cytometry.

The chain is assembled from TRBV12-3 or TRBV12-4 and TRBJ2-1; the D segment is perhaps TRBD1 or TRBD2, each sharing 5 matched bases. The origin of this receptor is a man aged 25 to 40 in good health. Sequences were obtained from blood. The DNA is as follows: TGTGCCAGCAGTTCGGGACGGGACAATGAGCAGTTCTTC. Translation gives CASSSGRDNEQFF.